A single sample is the source of the 9 T cell receptor beta chains below, sequenced in a study of T cell responses to AZD1222 COVID-19 vaccine. TCRdb's copy holds only in-frame clones and misses some; the assay was immunoSEQ multiplex PCR. Of 200,000 or so clones listed, approximately 92% are singletons. Sequenced material: peripheral blood, taken on day 0 of AZD1222 vaccination. These TCRs come from an adult in good health.

This clone appeared a single time. The chain links TRBV29-1 to TRBJ2-3; 12 positions agree with TRBD2. Trimming took 1 base from V and 4 from J; bases not matched to a gene: 9. This CDR3 region has 17 residues. The germline V gene has CDR1 SQVTM and CDR2 ANQGSEA. CDR3 sequence reads: CSVEARLAGGAADTQYF. The CDR3 DNA reads TGCAGCGTTGAAGCTCGGCTAGCGGGGGGGGCCGCAGATACGCAGTATTTT.

The chain links TRBV6-5 to TRBJ2-1, with 7 bases matching TRBD1. The ends lost 6 bases at V and 9 bases at J; junction bases unmatched: 11. This CDR3 is 14 amino acids long. CDR1 and CDR2 from the germline V gene are MNHEY and SVGAGI. The CDR3 DNA follows: TGTGCCAGCAGCCCAAACTGGACAGGTGGTGAGCAGTTCTTC. Its protein is CASSPNWTGGEQFF.

This clone was found once. This rearrangement joins TRBV11-1 to TRBJ1-2, with TRBD1 matching 7 bases. Germline V gene sequence: CDR1 SGHAT, CDR2 FQDESV (reference sequence). The junction had 11 bases not matched to a gene; V was cut back by 4 bases and J by 6 bases. The CDR3 is made up of 15 amino acids. DNA for the CDR3: TGTGCCAGCAGCTCTTACCCGGGACAGACCAATGGCTACACCTTC. Amino acids: CASSSYPGQTNGYTF.

By share, this clone counts as medium-sized. The chain is built from TRBV7-8 and TRBJ2-7; tentative D call: TRBD1 (7 bases). Trimming took 9 bases from V and 3 from J, leaving 21 bases between them. The germline V gene encodes CDR1 SGHVS and CDR2 FQNEAQ. This CDR3 comprises 15 residues. CDR3 coding DNA: TGTGCCAGTACTATCTCAGGGGGAGGAGTCTACGAGCAGTACTTC. This gives the protein CASTISGGGVYEQYF.

The chain employs TRBV9 and TRBJ1-3, with D perhaps matching TRBD1 (5 bases). V lost 4 bases and J lost 1, with 18 bases in between. Germline loops: CDR1 SGDLS, CDR2 YYNGEE. CDR3 length: 17 residues. The CDR3 region is CASSPAPGEGSGNTIYF. The CDR3 DNA reads as TGTGCCAGCAGCCCGGCCCCGGGAGAGGGGTCTGGAAACACCATATATTTT.

Of note for this clone: Distinct nucleotide sequences in the sample also encode this CDR3. V usage is TRBV5-4 and J usage is TRBJ2-2; D is unresolved. V lost 1 base to trimming and J lost 2 bases, with 0 bases between them. Germline V gene data show CDR1 as SGHNT and CDR2 as YYREEE (reference sequence). The CDR3 runs to 12 residues. As DNA, the CDR3 is TGTGCCAGCAGCTTGAACACCGGGGAGCTGTTTTTT. Amino acid sequence: CASSLNTGELFF.

The chain uses TRBV18 and TRBJ2-7, with D unclear. The CDR3 runs to 13 residues. The V and J ends lost 3 bases and 7 bases respectively, with 13 bases between them. Germline V gene lookup returns CDR1 KGHSH and CDR2 LQKENI. The CDR3 region is CASSPLEAQEQYF. The CDR3 DNA reads as TGTGCCAGCTCACCTCTAGAGGCGCAAGAGCAGTACTTC.

The gene calls are TRBV7-2 and TRBJ1-2; TRBD1 might be the D (5 bases). V lost 0 bases to trimming and J lost 8 bases, with 13 bases between them. The CDR3 runs to 14 residues. Per the germline V gene, CDR1 is SGHTA and CDR2 is FQGNSA. This CDR3 reads CASSLAAGLRGYTF. The CDR3 DNA is TGTGCCAGCAGCTTAGCGGCAGGGTTAAGGGGCTACACCTTC.

The CDR3 loop is CASSRDIYIQYF. The CDR3 region has the DNA TGTGCCAGTAGCCGGGACATATACATTCAGTACTTC. The rearrangement joins TRBV19 to TRBJ2-4, with D maybe TRBD1 (6 bases). The CDR3 runs 12 residues. In germline, CDR1 is LNHDA, CDR2 SQIVND (reference sequence). V dropped 6 bases and J dropped 8 bases, with 11 bases sitting between them.